The 6 T cell receptor beta chains in this list originate from one sample, sequenced in a study of vaccination and CD4 T cells after COVID-19 (dated by TCRdb to between 2020 and 2023). Antigens of these TCRs are unknown. The treatment or condition tag for this specimen amounts to: approximately 9-day PBMC culture with coronavirus spike peptide pools or control peptides (ViraFEST assay). CD4+ T cells from unexposed donors were collected before the COVID-19 pandemic (2011-2018). Library preparation employed PCR. The data were produced on an Illumina iSeq 100. DNA from cultured CD4+ T cells underwent TCR sequencing with the Oncomine TCR Beta short-read assay at the Johns Hopkins FTIC core. TCRdb trimmed the raw reads at Q25, called clones with MiXCR and kept productive beta chains. Each entry merges the rows of one CDR3 protein and shows their most common DNA and genes. This sample comprises more than 2,000 distinct CDR3 sequences, roughly 60% of them detected only once. The leading ten clones occupy around 79% of the sample.

The specimen was CD4+ T cells from blood, cultured in vitro. These TCRs come from a human donor in good health.

The chain uses TRBV28 and TRBJ1-4, with TRBD1 identical over 9 bases. In germline, CDR1 is MDHEN, CDR2 SYDVKM. The V segment lost 3 bases and the J segment 3 bases; nucleotides outside the gene matches: 2. The CDR3 consists of 15 residues. The DNA of the CDR3 is TGTGCCAGCAGTTTTGGGGACAGGGCTAATGAAAAACTGTTTTTT. This codes for CASSFGDRANEKLFF.

The chain is built from TRBV6-2 or TRBV6-3 and TRBJ2-7; D is ambiguous. This CDR3 has 11 residues. CDR1 is MNHEY, CDR2 SVGEGT, per germline. Between the trimmed V and J ends, which lost 5 bases and 7 bases, there was a span of 9 bases. The CDR3 nucleotides read TGTGCCAGCAGTCGTGGTTCAGAGCAGTACTTC. Translating gives CASSRGSEQYF.

The chain uses TRBV21-1 and TRBJ1-6; the DNA was not compared with TRBD1, the D call given in the table. TRBV21-1 is assigned pseudogene status. The CDR3 is 15 amino acids. In DNA form, the CDR3 reads TGTGCCAGCAGCAAATACCAGGGGGGTAAATCACCCCTCCACTTT. As protein: CASSKYQGGKSPLHF.

The rearrangement links TRBV7-2 to TRBJ1-5, with D hard to call. The V and J ends lost 2 bases and 0 bases respectively, with 2 bases between them. CDR1 and CDR2 from the germline V gene are SGHTA and FQGNSA. The CDR3 is 13 residues long. The CDR3 nucleotides are TGTGCCAGCAGCTTAAGTAGCAATCAGCCCCAGCATTTT. Its protein product is CASSLSSNQPQHF.

The J gene is TRBJ2-6, the V gene TRBV19; D remains ambiguous. V was pared by 2 bases and J by 0 bases, with 11 bases between. The CDR3 consists of 17 residues. In germline, CDR1 is LNHDA, CDR2 SQIVND (reference sequence). In DNA, the CDR3 is TGTGCCAGTAGTATATCCCAACGGTACTCTGGGGCCAACGTCCTGACTTTC. It codes for CASSISQRYSGANVLTF. Combining the CDR3 with reference TRBV19 and TRBJ2-6 gives the whole variable domain DGGITQSPKYLFRKEGQNVTLSCEQNLNHDAMYWYRQDPGQGLRLIYYSQIVNDFQKGDIAEGYSVSREKKESFPLTVTSAQKNPTAFYLCASSISQRYSGANVLTFGAGSRLTVL.

This clonotype was recorded a few times. This chain joins TRBV7-9 and TRBJ1-6; D is possibly TRBD1 (5 bases). This CDR3 is built from 15 residues. In germline, CDR1 is SEHNR, CDR2 FQNEAQ (reference sequence). Trimming pared 1 base from V and 10 bases from J, leaving 14 bases between. The DNA of the CDR3 is TGTGCCAGCAGCTTAGATCCAGGGAGAGGGTCACCCCTCCACTTT. Translated, it gives CASSLDPGRGSPLHF.